This T cell receptor beta chain was documented in a study of radiotherapy plus CTLA-4 blockade in lung cancer. Overall study: Roughly 17% of patients responded objectively, and about 32% achieved disease control.

J lost 12 bases, V lost 5 bases, and 12 bases had no gene match. CDR3 size: 13 residues. Germline lookup yields CDR1 SEHNR and CDR2 FQNEAQ (reference sequence). The data were produced by immunoSEQ multiplex PCR, yet TCRdb's version contains in-frame clones alone and is incomplete. The sample holds fewer than 90,000 clones, roughly 87% seen once. The sequences come from peripheral blood, collected from a patient treated with radiotherapy plus ipilimumab. The J gene is TRBJ2-7, the V gene TRBV7-9; 8 bases agree with TRBD1. This TCR was recovered from a human donor with non-small cell lung cancer who had stable disease on radiotherapy plus ipilimumab. CDR3 sequence reads: CASSPTIRQGMYF. As DNA, the CDR3 is TGTGCCAGCAGCCCTACAATCAGACAGGGGATGTACTTC.